Sequencing of this TCR beta chain was carried out in a study of PD-L1 blockade in urothelial cancer. Study background: Blood was subjected to analysis at 3 weeks (second dose) and 6 weeks following treatment start. The median number of T cells present in blood samples was some 140,000.

Specified time point: pretreatment peripheral blood. Between 1 and 8 samples, pretreatment and on-treatment, were given by each patient. Produced via immunoSEQ multiplex PCR; TCRdb's table is partial and in-frame only. The sample has around 130,000 clones; approximately 84% are singletons. This sequence was found in a man aged 50 to 59 with urothelial cancer. Source: PBMCs, taken around atezolizumab (anti-PD-L1) treatment.

The CDR3 spells CASSFPGLAGGLAYEQYF. The CDR3 DNA sequence: TGTGCCAGCAGCTTCCCGGGACTAGCGGGAGGTTTAGCCTACGAGCAGTACTTC. This chain joins TRBV7-2 and TRBJ2-7, with 15 bases lining up with TRBD2. The CDR3 contains 18 residues. Germline CDR1 and CDR2: SGHTA and FQGNSA. The trim removed 3 bases at V and 2 bases at J, leaving 8 bases unmatched.